This entry lists 28 T cell receptor beta chains sequenced from one sample in a study of response to subunit inactivated influenza vaccine. TCRdb independently ran MiXCR on the RT-PCR reads; one entry per CDR3 protein. In the table there are about 540,000 distinct CDR3 sequences, around 25% of which are singletons. These same records also appear under a second study, on T cells expressing NK-cell markers. As reported in that work: TCR beta libraries carry UMIs added by 5'RACE template switching.

This sample comprised CD4+ T cells sorted from PBMCs, obtained roughly 12 days after vaccination. All receptors come from a man between 50 and 59 years old who received an inactivated influenza vaccine.

V usage is TRBV7-3 and J usage is TRBJ2-1; TRBD2 matches at 7 bases. V shed 5 bases and J 2 bases; nucleotides not matched to a gene: 9. The CDR3 runs 16 residues. Looked up from germline, CDR1 is SGHTA and CDR2 is FQGTGA. The CDR3 here is CASSPSGGGTYNEQFF. CDR3 DNA: TGTGCCAGCAGCCCCTCTGGGGGGGGGACCTACAATGAGCAGTTCTTC.

This clonotype turned up a few times. This chain joins TRBV12-3 or TRBV12-4 and TRBJ1-5; the D gene is possibly TRBD1 (5 bases). The CDR3 length is 15 residues. Trimming shortened V by 6 bases and J by 4 bases, and 16 bases separated the two germline ends. Here the CDR3 reads CASSPAEGRNQPQHF. Here the CDR3 DNA reads TGTGCCAGCAGCCCTGCCGAGGGGAGGAATCAGCCCCAGCATTTT.

V gene TRBV12-3 or TRBV12-4 combines with J gene TRBJ2-5; weak D call: TRBD1 (5 bases). The CDR3 consists of 14 residues. V shed 3 bases and J shed 3 bases, with 11 bases lying between them. CDR3 residues: CASSLSTAKETQYF. CDR3 coding DNA: TGTGCCAGCAGTTTGTCGACAGCAAAAGAGACCCAGTACTTC.

The chain has TRBV7-6 and TRBJ2-2; TRBD1 matches 7 bases. Germline CDR1 and CDR2: SGHVS and FNYEAQ. This CDR3 has 15 residues. V was pared by 0 bases and J by 6 bases, with 4 bases of the junction left unmatched. Written as DNA, the CDR3 is TGTGCCAGCAGCTTAGCGAGGGGGCTTGCCGGGGAGCTGTTTTTT. It yields the protein CASSLARGLAGELFF.

This clonotype was observed a handful of times. The chain employs TRBV9 and TRBJ1-1, with TRBD1 identical over 9 bases. CDR1 is SGDLS, CDR2 YYNGEE, per germline. This CDR3 spans 15 amino acids. With 4 bases clipped from V and 3 bases from J, the junction kept 7 bases outside the gene matches. CDR3 nucleotide sequence: TGTGCCAGCAGCCCAACGGGACAGGGAGACACTGAAGCTTTCTTT. Translated, it gives CASSPTGQGDTEAFF.

This clonotype turned up a few times. V usage is TRBV20-1 and J usage is TRBJ2-2; no firm D call. Per germline, CDR1 DFQATT and CDR2 SNEGSKA (reference sequence). The V end was cut by 3 bases, the J end by 2 bases, with 10 bases between. The CDR3 spans 14 residues. Here the CDR3 reads CSARVDLNTGELFF. DNA for the CDR3: TGCAGTGCTAGGGTGGACCTCAACACCGGGGAGCTGTTTTTT.

For the CDR3, the DNA is TGTGCCAGCAGTCCTTGGGGGGGAAACACAGATACGCAGTATTTT. Encoded protein: CASSPWGGNTDTQYF. V and J are TRBV6-1 and TRBJ2-3; 7 nucleotides agree with TRBD2. Germline V gene sequence: CDR1 MNHNS, CDR2 SASEGT. V gave up 5 bases and J gave up 2 bases; unmatched junction bases: 7. The CDR3 is 15 amino acids.

This clonotype was found a few times. DNA of the CDR3: TGTGCCACGCAACGGTCAGGGGGTAGCAATCAGCCCCAGCATTTT. This codes for CATQRSGGSNQPQHF. The chain has TRBV27 and TRBJ1-5; TRBD1 matches 7 bases. The CDR3 is 15 amino acids. Unmatched junction bases numbered 9, after V lost 10 bases and J lost 0 bases. Germline V gene lookup returns CDR1 MNHEY and CDR2 SMNVEV (reference sequence).

The CDR3 reads CAISWTGKFGGELFF. DNA of the CDR3: TGTGCCATCAGTTGGACAGGAAAGTTTGGCGGGGAGCTGTTTTTT. The rearrangement uses TRBV10-3 and TRBJ2-2, with 7 bases lining up with TRBD1. The V gene's germline CDR1 is ENHRY and CDR2 SYGVKD. V was pared by 5 bases and J by 7 bases, with 10 bases of the junction left unmatched. This CDR3 has 15 residues.

This clonotype has more than one count but fewer than ten. One junction end does not reproduce the germline sequence, and a read error may be involved. DNA of the CDR3: TGTGCCAGCAGTCCGGGGGGCAGCAGCTACGAGCAGTACTTC. Protein: CASSPGGSSYEQYF. The chain carries TRBV5-1 and TRBJ2-7; D is perhaps TRBD2 (7 bases). Germline V CDR1 and CDR2: SGHRS, YFSETQ. The length of the CDR3 is 14 residues.

This clonotype was seen more than once but under ten times. The genes are TRBV7-2 and TRBJ2-1; 7 bases match TRBD2. The CDR3 contains 16 residues. J lost 8 bases, V lost 6 bases, and 16 bases had no gene match. Germline V gene lookup returns CDR1 SGHTA and CDR2 FQGNSA. The CDR3: CASSPHRGVGRDEQFF. The CDR3 region has the DNA TGTGCCAGCAGTCCCCATCGGGGGGTTGGTAGGGATGAGCAGTTCTTC. The full variable domain, rest sourced from reference TRBV7-2 and TRBJ2-1, is GAGVSQSPSNKVTEKGKDVELRCDPISGHTALYWYRQSLGQGLEFLIYFQGNSAPDKSGLPSDRFSAERTGGSVSTLTIQRTQQEDSAVYLCASSPHRGVGRDEQFFGPGTRLTVL.

This clonotype turned up a few times. The chain links TRBV5-1 to TRBJ2-1; D is perhaps TRBD2 (7 bases). Germline V gives CDR1 SGHRS, CDR2 YFSETQ. The CDR3 has 19 residues. The germline V and J ends were trimmed by 4 bases and 6 bases, with 29 bases remaining between them. In DNA form, the CDR3 reads TGCGCCAGCAGCCTACGGGCACCACGACTAGTGGGAGGGGGCAATGAGCAGTTCTTC. Translating it yields CASSLRAPRLVGGGNEQFF.

This clonotype turned up a few times. This rearrangement joins TRBV5-1 to TRBJ2-7, with a possible D match to TRBD2 (7 bases). CDR1 SGHRS and CDR2 YFSETQ come from the germline V gene. The CDR3 runs 17 residues. The V and J ends lost 0 bases and 1 base respectively, with 17 bases between them. The chain's CDR3 is CASSLASPRGGSYEQYF. In DNA form, the CDR3 reads TGCGCCAGCAGCTTGGCTTCTCCCAGGGGAGGGTCCTACGAGCAGTACTTC.

V and J are TRBV15 and TRBJ2-7; TRBD2 matches at 8 bases. CDR1 and CDR2 (germline): LNHNV, YYDKDF (reference sequence). The CDR3 totals 15 residues. J gave up 3 bases and V 3 bases, and 7 bases lay outside the gene matches. The CDR3 DNA follows: TGTGCCACCAGCAGGAAGCCGGGACTAGACTACGAGCAGTACTTC. Translating it yields CATSRKPGLDYEQYF.

This clonotype was seen a few times. This chain connects TRBV7-2 to TRBJ1-1; D not resolved. This CDR3 has 12 amino acids. Germline lookup yields CDR1 SGHTA and CDR2 FQGNSA. V lost 5 bases and J lost 13, with 17 bases in between. The CDR3: CASSPFGLMVFF. CDR3 DNA: TGTGCCAGCAGCCCCTTTGGACTAATGGTTTTCTTT.

This clonotype has more than one count but fewer than ten. CDR3 protein: CASSSSPGQGDTGELFF. Written as DNA, the CDR3 is TGTGCCAGCAGCTCATCCCCCGGACAGGGGGACACCGGGGAGCTGTTTTTT. V is TRBV7-9 and J is TRBJ2-2; 10 bases agree with TRBD1. This CDR3 is built from 17 residues. Unmatched junction bases numbered 8, after V lost 4 bases and J lost 3 bases. Germline V gives CDR1 SEHNR, CDR2 FQNEAQ (reference sequence).

This clonotype appeared a few times. The rearrangement joins TRBV28 to TRBJ2-1; 10 bases are shared with TRBD2. With V trimmed by 8 bases and J by 1 base, 8 bases remained unmatched. The germline gives CDR1 MDHEN, CDR2 SYDVKM. The CDR3 is 16 residues long. Here the CDR3 DNA reads TGTGCCAGCGGCAAGGGACTAGCGCTTTCCTACAATGAGCAGTTCTTC. Protein: CASGKGLALSYNEQFF.

This clonotype was seen a handful of times. The chain carries TRBV7-9 and TRBJ1-2; possible D gene TRBD1, 6 bases. Germline V lookup: CDR1 SEHNR, CDR2 FQNEAQ (reference sequence). The CDR3 spans 17 residues. V was shortened by 2 bases and J by 1 base, with 17 bases between the two germline ends. Written as DNA, the CDR3 is TGTGCCAGCAGCTTAAACAGGGTCCCCGGCCTTAACTATGGCTACACCTTC. It is translated as CASSLNRVPGLNYGYTF.

This clonotype has a handful of counts. The rearrangement joins TRBV5-5 to TRBJ2-7, with no clear D. Between the trimmed V and J ends, which lost 4 bases and 4 bases, there was a span of 12 bases. The CDR3 is made up of 13 amino acids. Per the germline V gene, CDR1 is SGHKS and CDR2 is YYEKEE (reference sequence). CDR3 in amino acids: CASSRYSLYEQYF. As DNA, the CDR3 is TGTGCCAGCAGCCGGTACAGCTTGTACGAGCAGTACTTC.

This chain connects TRBV2 to TRBJ1-4; 10 bases line up with TRBD1. Germline CDR1 SNHLY, CDR2 FYNNEI. This CDR3 is 17 amino acids long. Trimming took 7 bases from V and 3 from J; bases not matched to a gene: 11. CDR3 sequence (DNA): TGTGCCAGCATGAGGGACAGGGGAAGAGAAGCTAATGAAAAACTGTTTTTT. This codes for CASMRDRGREANEKLFF. The complete variable domain, with remaining parts taken from reference TRBV2 and TRBJ1-4, reads EPEVTQTPSHQVTQMGQEVILRCVPISNHLYFYWYRQILGQKVEFLVSFYNNEISEKSEIFDDQFSVERPDGSNFTLKIRSTKLEDSAMYFCASMRDRGREANEKLFFGSGTQLSVL.

The chain links TRBV5-6 to TRBJ1-3, with D possibly TRBD1 on 6 matching bases. Trimming took off 4 bases at V and 0 bases at J, with 14 bases between the two ends. Germline values: CDR1 SGHDT, CDR2 YYEEEE. The length of the CDR3 is 16 residues. DNA of the CDR3: TGTGCCAGCAGCGTACGGACAGCGAACTCTGGAAACACCATATATTTT. It encodes CASSVRTANSGNTIYF.

This clonotype turned up a few times. This sequence joins TRBV7-2 and TRBJ2-1, with 9 bases matching TRBD2. The germline gives CDR1 SGHTA, CDR2 FQGNSA. CDR3 length: 17 amino acids. V was pared by 5 bases and J by 3 bases, with 11 bases of the junction left unmatched. CDR3 residues: CASSPGVGSGSYNEQFF. Here the CDR3 DNA reads TGTGCCAGCAGCCCGGGAGTCGGTAGCGGGAGCTACAATGAGCAGTTCTTC.

The CDR3: CASSYLGLANNEQFF. In nucleotides, the CDR3 is TGTGCCAGCAGTTATCTGGGACTAGCCAACAATGAGCAGTTCTTC. The rearrangement joins TRBV6-2 or TRBV6-3 to TRBJ2-1; TRBD2 agrees at 9 bases. The germline V gene encodes CDR1 MNHEY and CDR2 SVGEGT. The CDR3 is 15 residues long. Trimming removed 3 bases from V and 5 bases from J; junction bases left unmatched: 5.

The chain is built from TRBV20-1 and TRBJ1-1, with D unclear. Germline CDR1 DFQATT, CDR2 SNEGSKA (reference sequence). The CDR3 is made up of 13 amino acids. V lost 5 bases, J lost 5 bases, and 15 bases lay in between. The CDR3 DNA follows: TGCAGTGCTGAGGACGGAGTTTGGACTGAAGCTTTCTTT. Its translation is CSAEDGVWTEAFF.

The chain is built from TRBV4-2 and TRBJ1-1; D gene uncertain. Germline loops: CDR1 LGHNA, CDR2 YNFKEQ. This CDR3 spans 13 amino acids. The ends were cut back, 3 bases at V and 3 bases at J, with 8 bases in the middle. The CDR3 DNA reads TGTGCCAGCAGCCACAACAGCTACACTGAAGCTTTCTTT. Translation gives CASSHNSYTEAFF.

The rearrangement joins TRBV7-9 to TRBJ2-5; weak D call: TRBD1 (5 bases). V lost 8 bases and J 2 bases, leaving 9 bases between the germline ends. The CDR3 consists of 12 residues. From germline, CDR1 is SEHNR and CDR2 FQNEAQ (reference sequence). CDR3 in DNA: TGTGCCAGCGGGCGACAGCAAGAGACCCAGTACTTC. Its translation: CASGRQQETQYF.

The genes are TRBV20-1 and TRBJ2-1; 9 bases fit TRBD2. With V trimmed by 6 bases and J by 9 bases, 6 bases remained unmatched. The CDR3 loop spans 12 amino acids. Germline-derived CDR1 and CDR2 are DFQATT and SNEGSKA (reference sequence). This CDR3 is CSAPSGMGEQFF. For the CDR3, the DNA is TGCAGTGCACCTAGCGGGATGGGTGAGCAGTTCTTC.

The V call is TRBV20-1, the J call TRBJ2-7; D might be TRBD1 (6 bases). CDR1 and CDR2 (germline): DFQATT, SNEGSKA (reference sequence). This CDR3 is 13 amino acids long. The germline V and J ends were trimmed by 5 bases and 3 bases, with 14 bases remaining between them. CDR3 protein: CSAGRTGIYEQYF. In DNA form, the CDR3 reads TGCAGTGCTGGAAGAACAGGGATCTACGAGCAGTACTTC.